What follows are 24 T cell receptor beta chains derived from one specimen sequenced in a study of T cell responses to AZD1222 COVID-19 vaccine (dated by TCRdb to about 2021). The sample's time point label is to be understood as: baseline before first vaccination. Library generation was performed with the immunoSEQ multiplex PCR assay. TCRdb provides this immuneACCESS table in a form limited to in-frame rearrangements. Some clones are lacking; in checked studies, under half of them reflect an unresolved V gene, and why the rest are absent is not known. This sample holds 100,000 or so clones; roughly 91% were observed only once. Of the sample, about 9.7% falls within the top ten clones. Sequenced material: peripheral blood, taken on day 0 of AZD1222 vaccination. The receptors shown here come from an adult in good health.

The V call is TRBV2, the J call TRBJ1-5; 9 positions match TRBD1. CDR1 is SNHLY and CDR2 is FYNNEI in the germline V gene. V gave up 6 bases and J gave up 2 bases; unmatched junction bases: 5. The CDR3 loop spans 15 amino acids. CDR3 DNA sequence: TGTGCCAGCAGAGGGGACAGGGTGGGCAATCAGCCCCAGCATTTT. This gives the protein CASRGDRVGNQPQHF. The full variable domain, completed using reference TRBV2 and TRBJ1-5, is EPEVTQTPSHQVTQMGQEVILRCVPISNHLYFYWYRQILGQKVEFLVSFYNNEISEKSEIFDDQFSVERPDGSNFTLKIRSTKLEDSAMYFCASRGDRVGNQPQHFGDGTRLSIL.

The chain carries TRBV3-1 (or the pseudogene TRBV3-2) and TRBJ2-3; 7 bases map to TRBD2. The CDR3 loop spans 15 amino acids. Germline V CDR1 and CDR2: LGHDT, YNNKEL (reference sequence). V gave up 4 bases and J gave up 2 bases; unmatched junction bases: 6. This CDR3 is CASSPRGDNTDTQYF. The CDR3 nucleotides read TGTGCCAGCAGCCCCCGGGGGGATAACACAGATACGCAGTATTTT.

The table lists this clone with a few counts. This chain uses TRBV6-2 or TRBV6-3 with TRBJ1-2, with no clear D. V lost 0 bases and J lost 5, with 13 bases in between. The CDR3 consists of 15 residues. Germline V gene lookup returns CDR1 MNHEY and CDR2 SVGEGT. The CDR3 DNA follows: TGTGCCAGCAGTTACTCGATGGCAGAGAGGTATGGCTACACCTTC. This translates into CASSYSMAERYGYTF.

V gene TRBV19 combines with J gene TRBJ2-2, with 9 bases matching TRBD1. The V gene end was trimmed by 5 bases and the J gene end by 6 bases; junction bases not matched to a gene: 7. Per germline, CDR1 LNHDA and CDR2 SQIVND (reference sequence). The CDR3 extends over 15 amino acids. The CDR3 loop reads CASSPRTGDAGELFF. The CDR3 DNA is TGTGCCAGTAGTCCTCGGACAGGGGACGCCGGGGAGCTGTTTTTT.

The chain recombines TRBV19 with TRBJ2-4, with a weak D call TRBD2 (5 bases). CDR1 is LNHDA, CDR2 SQIVND, per germline (reference sequence). The CDR3 has 18 residues. Trimming took off 0 bases at V and 0 bases at J, with 15 bases between the two ends. Here the CDR3 reads CASSIDASRGRAKNIQYF. The CDR3 region has the DNA TGTGCCAGTAGTATAGATGCCTCCCGGGGAAGAGCCAAAAACATTCAGTACTTC.

This sequence joins TRBV7-8 and TRBJ2-7; 9 positions match TRBD1. The germline V gene has CDR1 SGHVS and CDR2 FQNEAQ. The V and J ends lost 5 bases and 3 bases, in that order; junction bases with no gene match: 14. The CDR3 extends over 17 amino acids. CDR3 amino acids: CASSDHYSGTGNYEQYF. CDR3 sequence (DNA): TGTGCCAGCAGCGATCACTACTCCGGGACAGGGAACTACGAGCAGTACTTC.

The rearrangement joins TRBV4-2 to TRBJ2-7; the match to TRBD2 covers 11 bases. The V gene end was trimmed by 0 bases and the J gene end by 4 bases; junction bases not matched to a gene: 5. CDR1 and CDR2 (germline): LGHNA, YNFKEQ. This CDR3 spans 16 amino acids. The CDR3 sequence: CASSQDRSGRGYEQYF. In DNA, the CDR3 is TGTGCCAGCAGCCAAGATCGTAGCGGGAGGGGGTACGAGCAGTACTTC.

The chain couples TRBV20-1 to TRBJ1-2; no clear D. Trimming took 3 bases from V and 4 from J, leaving 12 bases between them. Germline V gene lookup returns CDR1 DFQATT and CDR2 SNEGSKA (reference sequence). This CDR3 is built from 13 residues. CDR3 sequence reads: CSASPVGVYGYTF. The CDR3, as DNA: TGCAGTGCTAGTCCAGTTGGGGTCTATGGCTACACCTTC.

This chain links TRBV25-1 with TRBJ2-1; unclear D gene. The germline V gene encodes CDR1 MGHDK and CDR2 SYGVNS. Between the trimmed V and J ends, which lost 7 bases and 0 bases, there was a span of 10 bases. This CDR3 is built from 14 residues. The CDR3 DNA reads TGTGCCAGCATGTATGGGGACTCCTACAATGAGCAGTTCTTC. Amino acid sequence: CASMYGDSYNEQFF.

V gene TRBV3-1 (or the pseudogene TRBV3-2) combines with J gene TRBJ2-1; 8 bases fit TRBD2. The CDR3 has 15 residues. In germline, CDR1 is LGHDT, CDR2 YNNKEL (reference sequence). The V and J ends lost 1 base and 8 bases, in that order; junction bases with no gene match: 7. CDR3 sequence (DNA): TGTGCCAGCAGCCAAGTCCAGCGGGAGAACGATGAGCAGTTCTTC. This translates into CASSQVQRENDEQFF.

The chain recombines TRBV6-1 with TRBJ2-7; D may match TRBD1 or TRBD2 (5 bases each). The CDR3 covers 17 residues. V lost 4 bases, J lost 1 base, and 20 bases lay in between. Germline V gives CDR1 MNHNS, CDR2 SASEGT. CDR3 nucleotides: TGTGCCAGCAGTGGACCCACGGCAGGGACCTATTCCTACGAGCAGTACTTC. Translation gives CASSGPTAGTYSYEQYF.

This clone appeared a single time. The chain recombines TRBV12-3 or TRBV12-4 with TRBJ1-1; no definite D call. This CDR3 has 12 amino acids. With 6 bases removed from V and 7 bases from J, the gap between germline ends came to 12 bases. The CDR3, as DNA: TGTGCCAGCAGCCATACAGTACGTGAAGCTTTCTTT. Translation gives CASSHTVREAFF.

This clone appeared a few times. The chain joins TRBV11-2 to TRBJ1-2; D ambiguous. The CDR3 extends over 12 amino acids. Per the germline V gene, CDR1 is SGHAT and CDR2 is FQNNGV. Trimming removed 5 bases at V and 6 bases at J, with 10 bases between. The CDR3 loop is CASSPMANGYTF. In DNA, the CDR3 is TGTGCCAGCAGCCCCATGGCGAATGGCTACACCTTC.

This clone has a single count. The chain uses TRBV28 and TRBJ1-5; TRBD1 is a possible D gene (5 bases). The CDR3 is made up of 13 amino acids. Germline lookup yields CDR1 MDHEN and CDR2 SYDVKM. V shed 6 bases and J shed 6 bases, with 12 bases lying between them. CDR3 in amino acids: CASSPGGTQPQHF. The CDR3 region has the DNA TGTGCCAGCAGCCCCGGGGGGACTCAGCCCCAGCATTTT.

The chain links TRBV4-1 to TRBJ1-5; TRBD1 might be the D (5 bases). Germline V gives CDR1 MGHRA, CDR2 YSYEKL. The CDR3 length is 15 residues. V was trimmed by 0 bases and J by 10 bases, leaving 16 bases between them. CDR3 bases: TGCGCCAGCAGCCAAGAGATAACAGGCGGGGGTCCCCAGCATTTT. Amino acids: CASSQEITGGGPQHF.

The chain carries TRBV7-9 and TRBJ1-4; 8 bases map to TRBD1. CDR1 is SEHNR and CDR2 is FQNEAQ in the germline V gene (reference sequence). The CDR3 covers 14 residues. The trim removed 5 bases at V and 5 bases at J, leaving 4 bases unmatched. The CDR3 region has the DNA TGTGCCAGCAGCCTCCGGACAGGGAATGAAAAACTGTTTTTT. It encodes CASSLRTGNEKLFF.

DNA for the CDR3: TGTGCCAGCTCACCGGGTGTGAGTAATCAGCCCCAGCATTTT. It encodes CASSPGVSNQPQHF. The chain recombines TRBV18 with TRBJ1-5; D gene ambiguous. Germline lookup yields CDR1 KGHSH and CDR2 LQKENI. The CDR3 runs to 14 residues. Between the trimmed V and J ends, which lost 3 bases and 4 bases, there was a span of 10 bases.

This chain links TRBV19 with TRBJ1-2, with 7 bases matching TRBD1. With V trimmed by 4 bases and J by 8 bases, 13 bases remained unmatched. Germline values: CDR1 LNHDA, CDR2 SQIVND (reference sequence). The CDR3 runs 15 residues. For the CDR3, the DNA is TGTGCCAGTAGTAGGTCAGGGGGACCAGCTCAAGGCTACACCTTC. It translates to CASSRSGGPAQGYTF.

This chain joins TRBV3-1 (or the pseudogene TRBV3-2) and TRBJ2-3; no clear D gene. CDR3 length equals 11 residues. V was cut by 1 base and J by 8 bases, with 4 bases left in between. The germline V gene has CDR1 LGHDT and CDR2 YNNKEL (reference sequence). CDR3 nucleotide sequence: TGTGCCAGCAGCCAAGTCGGTACGCAGTATTTT. Protein sequence: CASSQVGTQYF.

V is TRBV30 and J is TRBJ1-6; D remains unclear. V was cut by 0 bases and J by 3 bases, with 6 bases left in between. CDR3 length: 14 residues. The germline gives CDR1 GTSNPN, CDR2 SVGIG (reference sequence). CDR3 in DNA: TGTGCCTGGAGTGTAGACAACTATAATTCACCCCTCCACTTT. Its translation is CAWSVDNYNSPLHF. Filled out from reference TRBV30 and TRBJ1-6, the complete variable domain reads SQTIHQWPATLVQPVGSPLSLECTVEGTSNPNLYWYRQAAGRGLQLLFYSVGIGQISSEVPQNLSASRPQDRQFILSSKKLLLSDSGFYLCAWSVDNYNSPLHFGNGTRLTVT.

This chain uses TRBV19 with TRBJ2-7; 8 bases map to TRBD1. The V gene's germline CDR1 is LNHDA and CDR2 SQIVND (reference sequence). After removal of 8 bases from V and 2 bases from J, the junction contained 5 bases not matched to a gene. The CDR3 is 13 amino acids. The CDR3 nucleotides are TGTGCCAGTGGGGACAGGATCACCTACGAGCAGTACTTC. This translates into CASGDRITYEQYF.

The V and J genes are TRBV27 and TRBJ2-7; perhaps D is TRBD1 or TRBD2 (5 bases each). The CDR3 has 15 residues. Germline CDR1 MNHEY, CDR2 SMNVEV (reference sequence). The V end was cut by 6 bases, the J end by 7 bases, with 22 bases between. The CDR3 region is CASSPRDPQFGEQYF. The CDR3 DNA sequence: TGTGCCAGCAGCCCCCGGGACCCACAATTCGGGGAGCAGTACTTC.

The chain uses TRBV6-5 and TRBJ2-1; no definite D call. Trimming shortened V by 8 bases and J by 5 bases, and 7 bases separated the two germline ends. The CDR3 is 11 amino acids. Germline V lookup: CDR1 MNHEY, CDR2 SVGAGI. CDR3 sequence: CASVQNNEQFF. The CDR3 nucleotides read TGTGCCAGCGTCCAGAACAATGAGCAGTTCTTC.

The chain uses TRBV7-6 and TRBJ2-7; 7 bases match TRBD2. After removal of 3 bases from V and 4 bases from J, the junction contained 6 bases not matched to a gene. Germline V gene lookup returns CDR1 SGHVS and CDR2 FNYEAQ. The CDR3 covers 14 residues. In nucleotides, the CDR3 is TGTGCCAGCAGCTTCGGCGGGGGTGCTTACGAGCAGTACTTC. Its protein is CASSFGGGAYEQYF.